The entry that follows covers one TCR beta chain sequence. The specificity of this receptor is unknown. Base qualities are not at hand, and no much larger clone is one base apart. The data are from a study of T-cell memory formation after mild COVID-19 (dated by TCRdb to the early 2020s). The study in broad terms: TCR sequence clusters from the two donors were found to be largely donor specific. In a couple of donors, T-cell clones that expanded and contracted after mild COVID-19 were followed by sequencing TCRalpha and TCRbeta repertoires longitudinally. The cohort comprised two young, previously healthy adult volunteers, one female and one male.

Sequencing was performed on an Illumina NovaSeq 6000. Using 5'RACE with constant-segment primers, TCRalpha and TCRbeta cDNA libraries were constructed, with sample barcodes and unique molecular identifiers added in the process. Trizol reagent was used to extract RNA from every sample. Amplification of the libraries took two PCR steps, and the second step added a second sample barcode plus Illumina TruSeq adapters. Libraries were sequenced on an Illumina NovaSeq with 2 x 150 bp paired-end reads. Per the original workflow: Reads were demultiplexed and collapsed into UMI-guided consensus sequences with migec v1.2.7. With mixcr v2.1.11, UMI consensuses were aligned to TRA and TRB V and J templates and assembled into clonotypes. Clonotypes were classified as expanded or contracted when called significant by both edgeR and NoisET, with noise models trained on biological replicates. For edgeR calls, the cutoffs were a false discovery rate-adjusted p below 0.01 and a log2 fold-change threshold of 1. As an exploratory analysis of dynamics, max-normalized trajectories of the 1000 most abundant clonotypes were examined with PCA combined with hierarchical clustering. The CD4 or CD8 phenotype of responding clones was assigned using the separately sequenced CD4+ and CD8+ repertoires. TCRdb cleaned the public reads at Q25 with fastp, built clones with MiXCR and kept in-frame beta chains. Every CDR3 protein is listed once, alongside the most common genes and DNA of its rows. The V and J calls and clone size are TCRdb's, not the authors'. The sample contains about 390,000 distinct CDR3 sequences, 15% to 20% of them found a single time. Roughly 21% of the sample comes from the top ten.

Study-wide findings and limitations: SARS-CoV-2 specificity of the second-wave clones peaking on day 37 was not confirmed. The detection of some responding clones in pre-infection memory suggests that pre-existing cross-reactive memory T cells joined the SARS-CoV-2 response. The study included only a couple of mild cases, and larger cohorts that include severe cases with pre-infection samples were judged to be necessary. Clones that contracted from day 15 to 85 showed balanced CD4/CD8 phenotypes, whereas a second wave of clones that expanded from day 15 to 37 leaned towards CD4+. Contracting CD4+ clones appeared mostly in the CM and EM memory subsets, whereas CD8+ clones were enriched in EMRA.

Reading the germline V gene gives CDR1 MNHEY and CDR2 SVGAGI. The V end loses 4 bases and the J end loses 0 bases, and a stretch of 10 bases separates them. Spanning cysteine to phenylalanine, the CDR3 consists of 14 amino acids. Only the CDR3 portion is preserved as DNA: 42 bases, with reading frame beginning at the first base. PBMCs were isolated by Ficoll-Paque density gradient centrifugation. This TCR was sampled from a man between 18 and 29 years old who had mild COVID-19 (a few samples of this study predate the infection). The sample titles of this study are shuffled in the database, so cell type and time point are left out; the donor was told from shared clones. The sample taken for sequencing was PBMCs or a T cell subset sorted from them (not recorded which). The sequence is built from TRBV6-5 and TRBJ2-7; a weak D assignment points to TRBD1 (6 bases agree). CDR3 reads: CASSSGASSYEQYF. The nucleotides read TGTGCCAGCAGTTCAGGGGCTAGCTCCTACGAGCAGTACTTC.